The 2 T cell receptor beta chains below were found in one sample sequenced in a study of T cell clonality in common variable immunodeficiency. Here immunoSEQ multiplex PCR was the method, and the copy in TCRdb shows in-frame clones only, minus some. The sample holds 45,000 to 65,000 clones, and no clone turns up only once. The sample taken for sequencing was peripheral blood mononuclear cells. The receptor source for this set is a person aged 18 to 75 in good health.

At least ten counts were recorded for this clone. The CDR3 sequence is CAIRDSSGNTIYF. The covered CDR3 bases are TGTGCCATCAGGGACAGTTCTGGAAACACC. This rearrangement joins TRBV10-3 to TRBJ1-3; D is perhaps TRBD1 (6 bases). The CDR3 end lies 3 residues beyond the end of the read and is filled in from the germline J gene. V was shortened by 6 bases and J by 1 base, with 7 bases between the two germline ends. Per the germline V gene, CDR1 is ENHRY and CDR2 is SYGVKD. The CDR3 sequence is 13 residues long.

A remark on this clone: The CDR3 is cut off 3 residues early in the read; its end comes from the germline J gene. The chain employs TRBV6-1 and TRBJ2-2; the D gene is possibly TRBD2 (5 bases). CDR1 and CDR2 from the germline V gene are MNHNS and SASEGT. There are 17 residues in the CDR3. This CDR3 reads CASSEASGALRNSPLFF. Partial CDR3 DNA: TGTGCCAGCAGTGAAGCGAGCGGAGCACTCCGTAATTCACCG.